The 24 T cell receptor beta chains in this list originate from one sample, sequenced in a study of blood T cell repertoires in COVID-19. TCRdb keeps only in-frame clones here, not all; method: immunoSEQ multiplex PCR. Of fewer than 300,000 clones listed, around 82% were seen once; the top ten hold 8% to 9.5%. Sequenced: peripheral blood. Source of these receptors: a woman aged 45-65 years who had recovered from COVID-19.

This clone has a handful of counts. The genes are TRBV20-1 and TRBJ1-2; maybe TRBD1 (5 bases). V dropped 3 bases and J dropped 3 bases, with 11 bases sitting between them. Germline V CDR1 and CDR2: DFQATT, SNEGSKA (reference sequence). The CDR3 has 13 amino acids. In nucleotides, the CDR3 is TGCAGTGCTAGTAGAGGAGGGGACTATGGCTACACCTTC. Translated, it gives CSASRGGDYGYTF.

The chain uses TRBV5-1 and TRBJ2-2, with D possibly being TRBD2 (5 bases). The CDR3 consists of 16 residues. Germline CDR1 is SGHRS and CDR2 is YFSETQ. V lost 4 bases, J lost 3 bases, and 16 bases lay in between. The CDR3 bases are TGCGCCAGCAGCCCTGGAGTGGGGAGTTACACCGGGGAGCTGTTTTTT. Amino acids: CASSPGVGSYTGELFF. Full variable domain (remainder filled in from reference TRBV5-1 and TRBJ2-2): KAGVTQTPRYLIKTRGQQVTLSCSPISGHRSVSWYQQTPGQGLQFLFEYFSETQRNKGNFPGRFSGRQFSNSRSEMNVSTLELGDSALYLCASSPGVGSYTGELFFGEGSRLTVL.

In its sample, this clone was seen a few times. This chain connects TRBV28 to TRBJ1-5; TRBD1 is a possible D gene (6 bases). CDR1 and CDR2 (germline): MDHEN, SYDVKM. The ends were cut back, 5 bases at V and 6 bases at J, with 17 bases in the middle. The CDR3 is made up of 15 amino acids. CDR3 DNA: TGTGCCAGCAGTCCCGCGGGGGCGCGGGTTCAGCCCCAGCATTTT. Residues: CASSPAGARVQPQHF.

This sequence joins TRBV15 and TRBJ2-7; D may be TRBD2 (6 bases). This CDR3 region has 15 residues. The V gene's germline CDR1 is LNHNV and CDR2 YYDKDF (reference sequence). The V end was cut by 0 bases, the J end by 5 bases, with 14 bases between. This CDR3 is CATSRDLLASDEQYF. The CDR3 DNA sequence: TGTGCCACCAGCAGAGATTTGTTGGCTAGCGACGAGCAGTACTTC.

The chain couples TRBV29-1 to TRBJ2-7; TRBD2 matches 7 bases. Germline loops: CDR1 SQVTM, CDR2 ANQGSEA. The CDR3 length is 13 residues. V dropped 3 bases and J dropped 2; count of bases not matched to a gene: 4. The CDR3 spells CSVDDGRAYEQYF. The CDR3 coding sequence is TGCAGCGTTGACGATGGGAGGGCCTACGAGCAGTACTTC.

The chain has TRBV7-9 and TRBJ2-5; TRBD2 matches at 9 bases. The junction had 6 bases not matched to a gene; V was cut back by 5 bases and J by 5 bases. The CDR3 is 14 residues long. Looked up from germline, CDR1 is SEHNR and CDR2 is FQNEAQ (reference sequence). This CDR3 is CASSPGTSSETQYF. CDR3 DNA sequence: TGTGCCAGCAGCCCGGGGACTAGCAGTGAGACCCAGTACTTC.

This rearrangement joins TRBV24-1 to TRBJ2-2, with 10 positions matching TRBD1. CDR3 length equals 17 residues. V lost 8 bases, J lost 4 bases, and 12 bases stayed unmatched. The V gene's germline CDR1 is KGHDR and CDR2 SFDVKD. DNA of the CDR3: TGTGCCACCAAGGGGAGACAGGGGGCGCGGGGCACCGGGGAGCTGTTTTTT. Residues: CATKGRQGARGTGELFF.

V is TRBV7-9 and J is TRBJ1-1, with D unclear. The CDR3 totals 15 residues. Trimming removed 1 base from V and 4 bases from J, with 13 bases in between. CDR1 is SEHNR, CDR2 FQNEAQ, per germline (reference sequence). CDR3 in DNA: TGTGCCAGCAGCTTAGTCTCCTACGGGATCACTGAAGCTTTCTTT. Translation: CASSLVSYGITEAFF. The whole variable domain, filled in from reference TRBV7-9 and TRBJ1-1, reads DTGVSQNPRHKITKRGQNVTFRCDPISEHNRLYWYRQTLGQGPEFLTYFQNEAQLEKSRLLSDRFSAERPKGSFSTLEIQRTEQGDSAMYLCASSLVSYGITEAFFGQGTRLTVV.

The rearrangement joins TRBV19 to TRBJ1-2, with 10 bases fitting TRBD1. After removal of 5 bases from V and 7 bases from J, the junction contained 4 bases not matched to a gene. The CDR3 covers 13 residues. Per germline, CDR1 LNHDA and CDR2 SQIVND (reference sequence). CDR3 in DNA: TGTGCCAGTAGTGTTCGACAGGGGGCTGGCTACACCTTC. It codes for CASSVRQGAGYTF.

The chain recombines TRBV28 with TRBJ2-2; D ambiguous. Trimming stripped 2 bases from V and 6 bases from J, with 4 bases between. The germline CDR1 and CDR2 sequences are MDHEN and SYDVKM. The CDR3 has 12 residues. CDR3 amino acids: CASSLLSGELFF. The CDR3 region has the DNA TGTGCCAGCAGTTTACTCTCCGGGGAGCTGTTTTTT.

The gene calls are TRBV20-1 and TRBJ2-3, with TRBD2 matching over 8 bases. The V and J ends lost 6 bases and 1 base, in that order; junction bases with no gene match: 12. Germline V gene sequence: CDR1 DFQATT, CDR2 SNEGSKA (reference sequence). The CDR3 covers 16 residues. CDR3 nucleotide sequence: TGCAGTGCGAGTAACTTAGCGGGGAGTGGCACAGATACGCAGTATTTT. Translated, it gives CSASNLAGSGTDTQYF.

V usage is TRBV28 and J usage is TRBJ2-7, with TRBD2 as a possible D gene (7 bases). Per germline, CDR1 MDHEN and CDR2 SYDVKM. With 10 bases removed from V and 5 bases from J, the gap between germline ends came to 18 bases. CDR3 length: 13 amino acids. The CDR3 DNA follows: TGTGCCACCGGGCGTTCGGGGGGCCACGAGCAGTACTTC. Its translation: CATGRSGGHEQYF.

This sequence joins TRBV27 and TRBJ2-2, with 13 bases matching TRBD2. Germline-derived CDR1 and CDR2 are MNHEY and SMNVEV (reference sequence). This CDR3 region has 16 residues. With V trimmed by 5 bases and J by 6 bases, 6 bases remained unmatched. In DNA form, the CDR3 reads TGTGCCAGCAGTCCAGGACTAGCGGGAGTTTCCGGGGAGCTGTTTTTT. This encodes CASSPGLAGVSGELFF.

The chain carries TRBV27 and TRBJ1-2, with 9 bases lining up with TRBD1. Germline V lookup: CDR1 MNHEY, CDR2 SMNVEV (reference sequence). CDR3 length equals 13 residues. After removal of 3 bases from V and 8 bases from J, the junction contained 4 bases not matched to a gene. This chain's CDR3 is CASSFDRGRGYTF. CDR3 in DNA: TGTGCCAGCAGTTTTGACAGGGGGAGAGGCTACACCTTC.

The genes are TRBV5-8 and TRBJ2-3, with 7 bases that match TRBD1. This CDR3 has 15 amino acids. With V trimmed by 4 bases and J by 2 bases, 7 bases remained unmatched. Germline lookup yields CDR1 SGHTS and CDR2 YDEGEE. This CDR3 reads CASSIGTVFTDTQYF. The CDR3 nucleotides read TGTGCCAGCAGCATAGGGACAGTCTTCACAGATACGCAGTATTTT.

CDR3 sequence reads: CASSRLTGTGDEKLFF. The DNA of the CDR3 is TGCGCCAGCAGCCGCCTAACCGGGACAGGGGATGAAAAACTGTTTTTT. The V gene is TRBV4-3, the J gene TRBJ1-4; 10 nucleotides align to TRBD1. CDR3 length: 16 residues. Germline V lookup: CDR1 LGHNA, CDR2 YSLEER. V trimming: 4 bases; J trimming: 6 bases; junction bases outside the gene matches: 8.

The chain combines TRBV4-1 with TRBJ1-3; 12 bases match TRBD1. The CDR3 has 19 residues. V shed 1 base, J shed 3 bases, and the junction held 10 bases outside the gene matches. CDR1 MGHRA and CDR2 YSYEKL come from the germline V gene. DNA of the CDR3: TGCGCCAGCAGCCAAGTGATACGGGACAGGGGGCTACGTGGAAACACCATATATTTT. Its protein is CASSQVIRDRGLRGNTIYF.

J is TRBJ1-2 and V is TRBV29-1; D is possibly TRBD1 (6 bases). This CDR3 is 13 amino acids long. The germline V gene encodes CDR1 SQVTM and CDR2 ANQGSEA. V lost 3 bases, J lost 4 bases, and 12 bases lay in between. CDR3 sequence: CSVEEQGAYGYTF. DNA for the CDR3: TGCAGCGTTGAGGAACAGGGCGCCTATGGCTACACCTTC.

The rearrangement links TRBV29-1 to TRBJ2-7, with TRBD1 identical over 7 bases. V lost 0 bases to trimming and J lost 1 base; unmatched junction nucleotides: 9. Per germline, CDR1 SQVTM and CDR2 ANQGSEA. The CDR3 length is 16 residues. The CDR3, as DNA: TGCAGCGTTGAAGATTCGGAGGACAGGAATTCCTACGAGCAGTACTTC. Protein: CSVEDSEDRNSYEQYF.

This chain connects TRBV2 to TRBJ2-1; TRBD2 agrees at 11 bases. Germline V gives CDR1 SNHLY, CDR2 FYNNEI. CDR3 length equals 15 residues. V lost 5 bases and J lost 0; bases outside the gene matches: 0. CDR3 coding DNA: TGTGCCAGCAGTCTAGCGGGGGGCTCCTACAATGAGCAGTTCTTC. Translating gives CASSLAGGSYNEQFF.

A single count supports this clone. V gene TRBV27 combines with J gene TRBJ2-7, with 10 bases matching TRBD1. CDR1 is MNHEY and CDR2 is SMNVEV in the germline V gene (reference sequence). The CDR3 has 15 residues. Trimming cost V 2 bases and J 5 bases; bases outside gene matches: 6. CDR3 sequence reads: CASSLKGTGVHEQYF. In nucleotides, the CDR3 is TGTGCCAGCAGTTTAAAAGGGACAGGGGTCCACGAGCAGTACTTC.

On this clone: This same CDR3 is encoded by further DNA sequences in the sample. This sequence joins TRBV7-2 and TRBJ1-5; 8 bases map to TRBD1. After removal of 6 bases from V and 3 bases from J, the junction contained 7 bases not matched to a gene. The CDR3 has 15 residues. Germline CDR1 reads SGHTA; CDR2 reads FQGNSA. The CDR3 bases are TGTGCCAGCAGTCCCGGGACAGGTGTCAATCAGCCCCAGCATTTT. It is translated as CASSPGTGVNQPQHF.

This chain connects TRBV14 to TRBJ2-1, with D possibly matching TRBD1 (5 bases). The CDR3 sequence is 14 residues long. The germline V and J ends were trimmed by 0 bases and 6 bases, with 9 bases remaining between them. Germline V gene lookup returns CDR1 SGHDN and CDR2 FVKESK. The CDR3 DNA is TGTGCCAGCAGCCAAGATTTGACAGTCAATGAGCAGTTCTTC. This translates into CASSQDLTVNEQFF. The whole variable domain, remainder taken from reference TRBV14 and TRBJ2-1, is EAGVTQFPSHSVIEKGQTVTLRCDPISGHDNLYWYRRVMGKEIKFLLHFVKESKQDESGMPNNRFLAERTGGTYSTLKVQPAELEDSGVYFCASSQDLTVNEQFFGPGTRLTVL.

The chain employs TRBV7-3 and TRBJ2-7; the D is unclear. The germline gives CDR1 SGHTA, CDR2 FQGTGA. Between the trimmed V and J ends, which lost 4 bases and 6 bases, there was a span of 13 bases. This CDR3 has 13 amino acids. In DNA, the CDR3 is TGTGCCAGCAGCTATACTTCGGGTAGCGAGCAGTACTTC. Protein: CASSYTSGSEQYF.